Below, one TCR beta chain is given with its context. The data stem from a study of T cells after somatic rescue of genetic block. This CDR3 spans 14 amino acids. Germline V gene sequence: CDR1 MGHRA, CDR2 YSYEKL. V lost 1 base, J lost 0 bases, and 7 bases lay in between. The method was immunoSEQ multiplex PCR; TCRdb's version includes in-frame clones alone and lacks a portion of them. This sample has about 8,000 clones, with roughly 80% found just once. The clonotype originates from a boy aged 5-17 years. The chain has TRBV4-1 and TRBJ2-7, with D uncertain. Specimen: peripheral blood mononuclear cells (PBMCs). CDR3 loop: CASSQAALSYEQYF. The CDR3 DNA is TGCGCCAGCAGCCAAGCTGCACTCTCCTACGAGCAGTACTTC.